Listed here are 25 T cell receptor beta chains from one sample, sequenced in a study of early T cells in non-severe SARS-CoV-2 infection. Via MiXCR, TCRdb re-called the 5' RACE reads, giving one row per CDR3 protein. The table lists some 40,000 distinct CDR3 sequences, 5% to 6.5% of them singletons, with around 27% in the top ten. Material for sequencing was whole blood. The receptors were sampled from an adult who was a healthcare worker with PCR-confirmed SARS-CoV-2 infection or an uninfected control (not recorded which).

This clonotype was found a few times. The V call is TRBV5-1, the J call TRBJ2-4; 11 nucleotides align to TRBD2. Germline trimming cut 3 bases from V and 3 bases from J; bases unmatched to any gene: 8. Germline lookup yields CDR1 SGHRS and CDR2 YFSETQ. This CDR3 contains 17 residues. The CDR3 region has the DNA TGCGCCAGCAGCTCTGAGGGACTAGCGGATTTCAAAAACATTCAGTACTTC. Translated: CASSSEGLADFKNIQYF.

V is TRBV11-2 and J is TRBJ2-1, with a tentative D call TRBD1 (6 bases). This CDR3 contains 13 residues. Germline CDR1 SGHAT, CDR2 FQNNGV. Between the trimmed V and J ends, which lost 1 base and 10 bases, there was a span of 11 bases. For the CDR3, the DNA is TGTGCCAGCAGCTTAGTTCCAGGGGTCGAGCAGTTCTTC. It is translated as CASSLVPGVEQFF.

This clonotype was seen repeatedly, ten times or more. The chain combines TRBV29-1 with TRBJ2-3; 8 bases agree with TRBD1. The V and J ends lost 8 bases and 3 bases, in that order; junction bases with no gene match: 10. This CDR3 has 14 amino acids. Germline V gene data show CDR1 as SQVTM and CDR2 as ANQGSEA. The CDR3 DNA reads TGCAGCCTAAGCGAGTGGACAGGGACAGATACGCAGTATTTT. This encodes CSLSEWTGTDTQYF.

In its sample, this clonotype was seen a few times. J is TRBJ1-2 and V is TRBV28; D remains unclear. Trimming removed 2 bases at V and 6 bases at J, with 10 bases between. Per germline, CDR1 MDHEN and CDR2 SYDVKM. This CDR3 is built from 13 residues. In DNA, the CDR3 is TGTGCCAGCAGTTTACGGGTGGAACATGGCTACACCTTC. This sequence encodes CASSLRVEHGYTF.

The sample holds many counts of this clonotype. The rearrangement uses TRBV19 and TRBJ2-5, with 9 positions matching TRBD2. The germline gives CDR1 LNHDA, CDR2 SQIVND (reference sequence). This CDR3 is built from 17 residues. J lost 2 bases, V lost 5 bases, and 12 bases had no gene match. CDR3 sequence (DNA): TGTGCCAGTAGTCCGATTAGGGCGGGAGGGCGACAAGAGACCCAGTACTTC. It encodes CASSPIRAGGRQETQYF.

The chain employs TRBV2 and TRBJ1-3; 8 bases fit TRBD1. Trimming removed 9 bases from V and 0 bases from J; junction bases left unmatched: 7. The CDR3 consists of 15 residues. Germline V gene sequence: CDR1 SNHLY, CDR2 FYNNEI. This CDR3 reads CARQTGALSGNTIYF. The CDR3 nucleotides are TGTGCCAGGCAGACAGGGGCCCTCTCTGGAAACACCATATATTTT.

There are many counts of this clonotype. The rearrangement joins TRBV18 to TRBJ2-7; D tentatively fits TRBD1 or TRBD2 (5 bases each). V dropped 3 bases and J dropped 2 bases, with 8 bases sitting between them. The length of the CDR3 is 13 residues. Germline CDR1 and CDR2: KGHSH and LQKENI. Here the CDR3 DNA reads TGTGCCAGCTCACCCGGGGCAACCTACGAGCAGTACTTC. Protein: CASSPGATYEQYF.

This clonotype came up a few times. This chain connects TRBV7-8 to TRBJ2-6; D call uncertain. V dropped 2 bases and J dropped 2 bases, with 7 bases sitting between them. The CDR3 consists of 15 residues. CDR1 is SGHVS, CDR2 FQNEAQ, per germline. CDR3 sequence: CASSLLRTGANVLTF. CDR3 in DNA: TGTGCCAGCAGCTTACTGCGCACTGGGGCCAACGTCCTGACTTTC.

This clonotype showed up many times. The chain has TRBV11-2 and TRBJ1-1; the D is unclear. This CDR3 region has 12 residues. The V gene's germline CDR1 is SGHAT and CDR2 FQNNGV. V lost 5 bases and J 3 bases, leaving 7 bases between the germline ends. The CDR3 nucleotides read TGTGCCAGCAGCCTAAGCTACACTGAAGCTTTCTTT. It encodes CASSLSYTEAFF.

The chain couples TRBV29-1 to TRBJ2-3, with TRBD2 matching over 8 bases. This CDR3 has 13 amino acids. The germline V gene encodes CDR1 SQVTM and CDR2 ANQGSEA. Germline trimming cut 6 bases from V and 4 bases from J; bases unmatched to any gene: 6. The CDR3 loop reads CSVTPGGPDTQYF. The CDR3, as DNA: TGCAGCGTAACTCCGGGGGGGCCAGATACGCAGTATTTT.

A few counts support this clonotype. The CDR3 region has the DNA TGTGCCAGCAGAGACACTAGCACAGATACGCAGTATTTT. Translating it yields CASRDTSTDTQYF. The chain employs TRBV7-6 and TRBJ2-3; D gene uncertain. Trimming removed 6 bases from V and 0 bases from J, with 7 bases in between. This CDR3 spans 13 amino acids. Germline CDR1 is SGHVS and CDR2 is FNYEAQ.

The sample holds many counts of this clonotype. The chain has TRBV14 and TRBJ1-5, with TRBD1 identical over 7 bases. From germline, CDR1 is SGHDN and CDR2 FVKESK. The CDR3 runs to 12 residues. Trimming took 9 bases from V and 3 from J; bases not matched to a gene: 2. Here the CDR3 reads CARTGINQPQHF. Written as DNA, the CDR3 is TGTGCCAGGACAGGGATCAATCAGCCCCAGCATTTT. The full variable domain, with the rest looked up from reference TRBV14 and TRBJ1-5, is EAGVTQFPSHSVIEKGQTVTLRCDPISGHDNLYWYRRVMGKEIKFLLHFVKESKQDESGMPNNRFLAERTGGTYSTLKVQPAELEDSGVYFCARTGINQPQHFGDGTRLSIL.

This clonotype was seen many times. The chain couples TRBV12-3 or TRBV12-4 to TRBJ2-5; 8 nucleotides match TRBD1. V trimming: 5 bases; J trimming: 4 bases; junction bases outside the gene matches: 6. The CDR3 loop spans 14 amino acids. CDR3 sequence: CASSTNRGRETQYF. CDR3 nucleotide sequence: TGTGCCAGCAGTACAAACAGGGGGAGAGAGACCCAGTACTTC.

This clonotype was counted many times. This rearrangement joins TRBV7-3 to TRBJ2-1, with 9 bases aligning to TRBD2. The CDR3 is 16 amino acids. The germline V gene encodes CDR1 SGHTA and CDR2 FQGTGA. With V trimmed by 6 bases and J by 4 bases, 10 bases remained unmatched. The CDR3 loop reads CASSSSGAGGYNEQFF. CDR3 nucleotides: TGTGCCAGCAGTTCTAGCGGGGCCGGAGGGTACAATGAGCAGTTCTTC.

This clonotype was seen more than once but under ten times. J is TRBJ1-2 and V is TRBV7-2, with D unclear. Trimming pared 1 base from V and 13 bases from J, leaving 19 bases between. Germline V lookup: CDR1 SGHTA, CDR2 FQGNSA. The CDR3 loop spans 14 amino acids. The CDR3 spells CASSLGRATALGTF. DNA for the CDR3: TGTGCCAGCAGCTTAGGGCGGGCGACGGCACTGGGCACCTTC.

V usage is TRBV6-5 and J usage is TRBJ2-5; TRBD1 or TRBD2 may be the D gene (6 bases each). Trimming removed 4 bases from V and 4 bases from J, with 19 bases in between. In germline, CDR1 is MNHEY, CDR2 SVGAGI. The CDR3 spans 16 residues. CDR3 amino acids: CASSLRTGRIGETQYF. The CDR3 DNA is TGTGCCAGCAGTTTACGAACAGGGAGGATCGGAGAGACCCAGTACTTC.

In this sample, this clonotype is medium-sized (0.01 to 0.1%). The J gene is TRBJ1-2, the V gene TRBV2; the D is unclear. The CDR3 is 14 residues long. The germline V and J ends were trimmed by 6 bases and 3 bases, with 14 bases remaining between them. CDR1 is SNHLY and CDR2 is FYNNEI in the germline V gene. The CDR3 is CASRLDGMDYGYTF. The CDR3 nucleotides read TGTGCCAGCAGACTCGACGGGATGGACTATGGCTACACCTTC.

This clonotype was detected ten times or more. This chain uses TRBV6-2 or TRBV6-3 with TRBJ2-1, with 9 bases that match TRBD2. CDR3 length: 15 amino acids. Germline CDR1 MNHEY, CDR2 SVGEGT. V trimming: 8 bases; J trimming: 8 bases; junction bases outside the gene matches: 13. The CDR3 nucleotides are TGTGCCAGCGTAGATTTGCGGGGGGGCTCTTATGAGCAGTTCTTC. This sequence encodes CASVDLRGGSYEQFF.

This chain links TRBV4-1 with TRBJ2-1; D call uncertain. Trimming stripped 4 bases from V and 3 bases from J, with 4 bases between. CDR1 MGHRA and CDR2 YSYEKL come from the germline V gene. CDR3 length: 12 residues. This chain's CDR3 is CASSLYYNEQFF. The CDR3 coding sequence is TGCGCCAGCAGCCTTTACTACAATGAGCAGTTCTTC.

This clonotype was counted ten times or more. The chain is built from TRBV6-4 and TRBJ2-5; possibly TRBD1 for D (6 bases). The CDR3 extends over 15 amino acids. CDR1 is MRHNA and CDR2 is SNTAGT in the germline V gene. V shed 3 bases and J shed 1 base, with 12 bases lying between them. The CDR3 reads CASSEHRVFQETQYF. The CDR3, as DNA: TGTGCCAGCAGTGAACACAGGGTTTTCCAAGAGACCCAGTACTTC.

This clonotype came up many times. This chain uses TRBV12-3 or TRBV12-4 with TRBJ2-3; D unresolved. The length of the CDR3 is 13 residues. Trimming took 2 bases from V and 6 from J, leaving 9 bases between them. The CDR3 sequence is CASSLFQDDTQYF. The CDR3 DNA follows: TGTGCCAGCAGTTTATTTCAGGACGATACGCAGTATTTT.

CDR3 loop: CASTRGQNYGYTF. CDR3 coding DNA: TGCGCCAGCACCAGGGGACAGAACTATGGCTACACCTTC. The chain employs TRBV5-1 and TRBJ1-2, with TRBD1 matching 7 bases. Germline loops: CDR1 SGHRS, CDR2 YFSETQ. After removal of 6 bases from V and 2 bases from J, the junction contained 4 bases not matched to a gene. The CDR3 is 13 amino acids.

CDR3 sequence (DNA): TGCGCCAGCAGCTTGGCACCTAGGACAGATACGCAGTATTTT. Translating it yields CASSLAPRTDTQYF. The chain combines TRBV5-1 with TRBJ2-3, with D uncertain. Germline CDR1 is SGHRS and CDR2 is YFSETQ. The CDR3 length is 14 residues. Trimming stripped 0 bases from V and 3 bases from J, with 8 bases between.

Ten or more counts support this clonotype. CDR3 protein: CASSLYTNQPQHF. CDR3 nucleotide sequence: TGTGCCAGCAGCCTGTACACGAATCAGCCCCAGCATTTT. The V call is TRBV7-2, the J call TRBJ1-5; no definite D call. CDR3 length: 13 amino acids. The V gene's germline CDR1 is SGHTA and CDR2 FQGNSA. The V and J ends lost 5 bases and 4 bases respectively, with 9 bases between them.

This clonotype came up many times. This rearrangement joins TRBV6-1 to TRBJ1-5, with unresolved D. Trimming stripped 4 bases from V and 2 bases from J, with 9 bases between. CDR1 is MNHNS and CDR2 is SASEGT in the germline V gene. The CDR3 has 14 residues. CDR3: CASSGPWRNQPQHF. The CDR3 DNA sequence: TGTGCCAGCAGTGGTCCCTGGCGCAATCAGCCCCAGCATTTT.